The source of this T cell receptor beta chain is a study of blood T cell repertoires in COVID-19. Germline CDR1 SGHTA, CDR2 FQGNSA. The CDR3 covers 15 residues. Trimming took 5 bases from V and 4 from J; bases not matched to a gene: 9. Per the original data handling: Reference gene primer amplification yielded estimated nucleated cell counts. TCRdb's copy holds only in-frame clones and misses some; the assay was immunoSEQ multiplex PCR. Clonal size and the V and J genes are those of that table, whereas D and trimming came from the DNA. The sample holds 150,000 to 200,000 clones, roughly nine tenths seen once.

This clonotype originated in a human donor with acute COVID-19. The donor label of this sample is uncertain. Sequencing was done on a sample of PBMCs or T cells enriched from blood (not recorded which). This rearrangement joins TRBV7-2 to TRBJ1-1; 8 bases are shared with TRBD1. In DNA form, the CDR3 reads TGTGCCAGCAGCCCTTACAGGGGGGCAGGCACTGAAGCTTTCTTT. This encodes CASSPYRGAGTEAFF.